These 15 T cell receptor beta chains originate from one sample sequenced in a study of T cell responses to AZD1222 COVID-19 vaccine. Assay: immunoSEQ multiplex PCR; the TCRdb copy retains only in-frame clones and omits some. The sample carries roughly 100,000 clones, around 84% recorded once. The source was peripheral blood, collected on day 0 of AZD1222 vaccination. Every receptor here comes from an adult in good health.

This chain links TRBV28 with TRBJ1-4, with 8 bases lining up with TRBD1. Trimming took 5 bases from V and 1 from J; bases not matched to a gene: 0. The CDR3 sequence is 14 residues long. Germline loops: CDR1 MDHEN, CDR2 SYDVKM. CDR3 loop: CASSGQGTNEKLFF. The CDR3 DNA reads TGTGCCAGCAGTGGACAGGGAACTAATGAAAAACTGTTTTTT. The variable domain in full, completed from reference TRBV28 and TRBJ1-4, reads DVKVTQSSRYLVKRTGEKVFLECVQDMDHENMFWYRQDPGLGLRLIYFSYDVKMKEKGDIPEGYSVSREKKERFSLILESASTNQTSMYLCASSGQGTNEKLFFGSGTQLSVL.

The chain carries TRBV29-1 and TRBJ1-3, with a weak D call TRBD1 (5 bases). Deletions cut 5 bases from V and 4 bases from J, with 12 bases between. This CDR3 is 13 amino acids long. Germline CDR1 reads SQVTM; CDR2 reads ANQGSEA. CDR3 bases: TGCAGCGTTCGGGGCGGAGGCGGAAACACCATATATTTT. Amino acid sequence: CSVRGGGGNTIYF.

This clone has just a few counts. This sequence joins TRBV5-1 and TRBJ2-3; 11 nucleotides agree with TRBD2. The CDR3 is made up of 17 amino acids. With V trimmed by 2 bases and J by 6 bases, 11 bases remained unmatched. The germline V gene has CDR1 SGHRS and CDR2 YFSETQ. The CDR3 reads CASSLRIAGGPFDTQYF. The CDR3 DNA reads as TGCGCCAGCAGCTTACGTATAGCGGGAGGGCCCTTCGATACGCAGTATTTT.

V usage is TRBV5-8 and J usage is TRBJ2-7; 8 positions agree with TRBD2. This CDR3 has 13 amino acids. The J segment lost 2 bases and the V segment lost 4 bases, leaving 2 bases of the junction unmatched. CDR1 and CDR2 from the germline V gene are SGHTS and YDEGEE. CDR3 sequence (DNA): TGTGCCAGCAGCCGGGGACTAGCCTACGAGCAGTACTTC. This sequence encodes CASSRGLAYEQYF.

The rearrangement joins TRBV6-5 to TRBJ2-7; TRBD1 agrees at 7 bases. V shed 7 bases and J 3 bases; nucleotides not matched to a gene: 6. Germline V CDR1 and CDR2: MNHEY, SVGAGI. This CDR3 has 13 residues. CDR3 sequence (DNA): TGTGCCAGCACAAGGGACAGAGGCTACGAGCAGTACTTC. Its translation is CASTRDRGYEQYF.

The chain recombines TRBV7-2 with TRBJ1-2; TRBD1 might be the D (5 bases). There are 17 residues in the CDR3. Germline values: CDR1 SGHTA, CDR2 FQGNSA. Trimming cost V 4 bases and J 8 bases, with 26 bases left between them. The CDR3 sequence: CASSSVGDEVTGVGYTF. The CDR3 DNA reads TGTGCCAGCAGCTCCGTGGGGGACGAAGTTACGGGGGTCGGCTACACCTTC.

The chain links TRBV6-5 to TRBJ2-3; no reliable D call. Germline V gives CDR1 MNHEY, CDR2 SVGAGI. The CDR3 runs to 12 residues. V was pared by 7 bases and J by 2 bases, with 7 bases between. The CDR3 region has the DNA TGTGCCAGCAAACCAAACACAGATACGCAGTATTTT. Translating it yields CASKPNTDTQYF.

This rearrangement joins TRBV5-1 to TRBJ1-4; 7 nucleotides agree with TRBD1. CDR1 is SGHRS and CDR2 is YFSETQ in the germline V gene. The CDR3 contains 15 residues. The V gene end was trimmed by 6 bases and the J gene end by 6 bases; junction bases not matched to a gene: 11. The CDR3 nucleotides are TGCGCCAGCACAAGACAGGGCACGGTGGATGAAAAACTGTTTTTT. Protein: CASTRQGTVDEKLFF.

This chain links TRBV12-3 or TRBV12-4 with TRBJ2-7; tentative D call: TRBD2 (6 bases). V shed 4 bases and J shed 6 bases, with 13 bases lying between them. This CDR3 is built from 13 residues. The CDR3 nucleotides read TGTGCCAGCAGTTCGACTAGAGCGGGCGAGCAGTACTTC. Amino acids: CASSSTRAGEQYF.

V and J are TRBV28 and TRBJ1-2; D is undetermined. In germline, CDR1 is MDHEN, CDR2 SYDVKM. The CDR3 contains 14 residues. The ends were cut back, 3 bases at V and 1 base at J, with 9 bases in the middle. The CDR3 sequence is CASSLEHDNYGYTF. For the CDR3, the DNA is TGTGCCAGCAGTTTGGAACATGATAACTATGGCTACACCTTC.

The J gene is TRBJ2-5, the V gene TRBV11-3; TRBD1 is a possible D gene (5 bases). The CDR3 loop spans 13 amino acids. Germline V gene sequence: CDR1 SGHNT, CDR2 YENEEA. Trimming cost V 0 bases and J 5 bases, with 7 bases left between them. CDR3 loop: CASSLEGLETQYF. The CDR3 nucleotides read TGTGCCAGCAGCTTAGAGGGGCTCGAGACCCAGTACTTC. The whole variable domain, filled in from reference TRBV11-3 and TRBJ2-5, reads EAGVVQSPRYKIIEKKQPVAFWCNPISGHNTLYWYLQNLGQGPELLIRYENEEAVDDSQLPKDRFSAERLKGVDSTLKIQPAELGDSAVYLCASSLEGLETQYFGPGTRLLVL.

The rearrangement joins TRBV28 to TRBJ1-2; 7 bases are a match to TRBD1. The CDR3 consists of 13 residues. V shed 7 bases and J 8 bases; nucleotides not matched to a gene: 10. Germline V lookup: CDR1 MDHEN, CDR2 SYDVKM. CDR3 sequence (DNA): TGTGCCAGCATTCAACCGGGACAGAGAGGCTACACCTTC. Its protein product is CASIQPGQRGYTF.

There are a few counts of this clone. The chain uses TRBV19 and TRBJ2-7; D is unclear. This CDR3 has 15 residues. The germline V gene has CDR1 LNHDA and CDR2 SQIVND (reference sequence). V shed 4 bases and J shed 0 bases, with 13 bases lying between them. The CDR3 here is CASSTLQTSSYEQYF. The CDR3 DNA is TGTGCCAGTAGTACCCTCCAGACCAGCTCCTACGAGCAGTACTTC.

V usage is TRBV6-5 and J usage is TRBJ1-4, with TRBD1 matching over 8 bases. This CDR3 comprises 14 residues. Per germline, CDR1 MNHEY and CDR2 SVGAGI. V lost 5 bases to trimming and J lost 8 bases; unmatched junction nucleotides: 7. CDR3 bases: TGTGCCAGCAGTACAGACAGGGGCGGCGAAAAACTGTTTTTT. It translates to CASSTDRGGEKLFF.

The chain uses TRBV19 and TRBJ1-5; weak D call: TRBD1 (6 bases). Germline V gives CDR1 LNHDA, CDR2 SQIVND (reference sequence). CDR3 length: 15 amino acids. V lost 5 bases, J lost 6 bases, and 17 bases lay in between. The DNA of the CDR3 is TGTGCCAGTAGTCCAACGTTAGGAGGGGGTCAGCCCCAGCATTTT. The encoded protein is CASSPTLGGGQPQHF. Combining the CDR3 with reference TRBV19 and TRBJ1-5 gives the whole variable domain DGGITQSPKYLFRKEGQNVTLSCEQNLNHDAMYWYRQDPGQGLRLIYYSQIVNDFQKGDIAEGYSVSREKKESFPLTVTSAQKNPTAFYLCASSPTLGGGQPQHFGDGTRLSIL.